The rows below give T cell receptor beta chains drawn from one sample of a study of cytomegalovirus exposure and HLA in healthy donors. Only in-frame clones appear in the TCRdb table, and some are missing; sequencing was by immunoSEQ multiplex PCR. The sample's table shows tens of thousands of clones. The sequenced sample consisted of PBMCs. These receptors originate from a girl aged 10 to 17 in good health and CMV-seropositive. Both conserved end residues are part of each CDR3. The order of the fields is J gene, V gene, CDR3 protein.

TRBJ1-5 | TRBV28 | CASSLWFAEYSNQPQHF
TRBJ2-1 | TRBV7-6 | CASSLARGEHNEQFF
TRBJ1-2 | TRBV4-3 | CASSQDWGTGDGYTF
TRBJ2-1 | TRBV5-1 | CASSLTGGPYNEQFF
TRBJ2-3 | TRBV7-9 | CASSLREHTSTDTQYF
TRBJ2-5 | TRBV4-1 | CASSRTFSKETQYF
TRBJ2-3 | TRBV4-2 | CASSQPRGGRGDTQYF
TRBJ2-7 | TRBV7-6 | CASSPGTGGGYEQYF
TRBJ1-2 | TRBV9 | CASSAAAGGNYGYTF
TRBJ2-1 | TRBV9 | CASSRGGAGNEQFF
TRBJ2-1 | TRBV5-1 | CASSSSGTSGNEQFF
TRBJ1-5 | TRBV7-9 | CASSLSLGLPQHF
TRBJ2-2 | TRBV19 | CASNRGYTGELFF
TRBJ2-3 | TRBV9 | CASSVGGTSGTDTQYF
TRBJ2-7 | TRBV6-1 | CASSPGSSYEQYF
TRBJ1-1 | TRBV5-1 | CASTGTVSTEAFF
TRBJ2-2 | TRBV10-3 | CAIRDNWELFF
TRBJ2-2 | TRBV6-5 | CASSADRGAGELFF
TRBJ1-4 | TRBV6-5 | CASRGTGRNEKLFF
TRBJ2-7 | TRBV5-7 | CASTQWGGYEQYF
TRBJ2-2 | TRBV7-7 | CASSFSGDTGELFF
TRBJ2-1 | TRBV14 | CASQDRAHDNEQFF
TRBJ2-3 | TRBV4-2 | CASSQATSGPTDTQYF
TRBJ2-3 | TRBV4-1 | CASSLQGSDTQYF
TRBJ2-5 | TRBV29-1 | CSARIVRQTQETQYF
TRBJ1-2 | TRBV29-1 | CSVEDPQGHGYTF
TRBJ2-2 | TRBV11-2 | CASSLGGEAGELFF
TRBJ2-7 | TRBV4-3 | CASSQVGTGVSYEQYF
TRBJ2-7 | TRBV5-1 | CASSLAAGLRLTYEQYF
TRBJ1-1 | TRBV5-4 | CASSVVGTGGANTEAFF
TRBJ2-3 | TRBV7-9 | CASSLGNRGRFLGDTQYF
TRBJ2-2 | TRBV5-1 | CASSVPGAEELFF
TRBJ2-1 | TRBV2 | CASSDPGGPGYNEQFF
TRBJ1-2 | TRBV15 | CATSSERASYGYTF
TRBJ1-5 | TRBV6-5 | CASSAQGSNQPQHF
TRBJ2-5 | TRBV29-1 | CSVVVAGNQETQYF
TRBJ2-6 | TRBV15 | CATSRVGGQRNSGANVLTF
TRBJ1-4 | TRBV7-9 | CASSLGGQGVDEKLFF
TRBJ1-6 | TRBV7-9 | CASSLATGRDSPLHF
TRBJ2-2 | TRBV11-3 | CASSLVRSGGELFF
TRBJ2-2 | TRBV4-3 | CASSQEWQFGELFF
TRBJ1-3 | TRBV30 | CAWSVLPGIFRNTIYF
TRBJ2-5 | TRBV5-1 | CASSVGTSVRETQYF
TRBJ2-3 | TRBV23-1 | CASSQSRADSTDTQYF
TRBJ1-5 | TRBV27 | CASSLSTGQPQHF
TRBJ2-5 | TRBV29-1 | CSVDGQGETQYF